The 19 T cell receptor beta chains below all came from one sample that was sequenced in a study of cytomegalovirus exposure and HLA in healthy donors. Libraries were prepared by immunoSEQ multiplex PCR; TCRdb keeps only in-frame clonotypes and omits some of them. The repertoire holds some 170,000 clones, with roughly 86% as singletons. The sample comprised PBMCs. These receptor sequences come from a woman aged 18-29 years in good health and CMV-seropositive.

The chain joins TRBV6-1 to TRBJ1-3; TRBD1 aligns across 9 bases. V trimming: 3 bases; J trimming: 4 bases; junction bases outside the gene matches: 10. The CDR3 is made up of 17 amino acids. Germline V gene data show CDR1 as MNHNS and CDR2 as SASEGT. CDR3 amino acids: CASSDPPGQGSGNTIYF. CDR3 nucleotides: TGTGCCAGCAGTGACCCACCGGGACAGGGCTCAGGAAACACCATATATTTT.

In this sample, this clone turned up a few times. The V and J genes are TRBV6-4 and TRBJ1-1; 8 nucleotides line up with TRBD1. The V gene's germline CDR1 is MRHNA and CDR2 SNTAGT. V was clipped by 3 bases and J by 6 bases; unmatched bases: 9. The CDR3 runs 15 residues. The CDR3 DNA reads as TGTGCCAGCAGTGAGCAGGGGGCGCCCGGGTCTGAAGCTTTCTTT. Its translation is CASSEQGAPGSEAFF.

This clone has a single count. The gene calls are TRBV19 and TRBJ1-1; D gene unclear. Germline CDR1 and CDR2: LNHDA and SQIVND (reference sequence). V was pared by 10 bases and J by 4 bases, with 22 bases between. The CDR3 contains 15 residues. For the CDR3, the DNA is TGTGCCACCAGAATTACCGGAGCCGAAGGCACTGAAGCTTTCTTT. Its protein is CATRITGAEGTEAFF.

V gene TRBV11-3 combines with J gene TRBJ1-4; D call uncertain. Trimming stripped 5 bases from V and 10 bases from J, with 17 bases between. This CDR3 has 14 amino acids. Germline CDR1 is SGHNT and CDR2 is YENEEA. For the CDR3, the DNA is TGTGCCAGCAGCCGGAAAGACTCTACGGGAAAACTGTTTTTT. This codes for CASSRKDSTGKLFF. Supplemented by reference TRBV11-3 and TRBJ1-4, the full variable domain reads EAGVVQSPRYKIIEKKQPVAFWCNPISGHNTLYWYLQNLGQGPELLIRYENEEAVDDSQLPKDRFSAERLKGVDSTLKIQPAELGDSAVYLCASSRKDSTGKLFFGSGTQLSVL.

In its sample, this clone was seen once. The chain uses TRBV28 and TRBJ2-1, with 7 bases matching TRBD2. V shed 5 bases and J 8 bases; nucleotides not matched to a gene: 6. There are 13 residues in the CDR3. Germline V gene lookup returns CDR1 MDHEN and CDR2 SYDVKM. The CDR3, as DNA: TGTGCCAGCAGTCAATCGCGGGAGTATGAGCAGTTCTTC. Protein product: CASSQSREYEQFF.

J is TRBJ1-1 and V is TRBV4-2; no firm D call. The germline gives CDR1 LGHNA, CDR2 YNFKEQ. There are 14 residues in the CDR3. Trimming stripped 2 bases from V and 1 base from J, with 8 bases between. The CDR3 DNA sequence: TGTGCCAGCAGCCAATACACAACGAACACTGAAGCTTTCTTT. Translating it yields CASSQYTTNTEAFF.

This chain links TRBV6-1 with TRBJ2-4; 10 bases align to TRBD2. With V trimmed by 3 bases and J by 7 bases, 3 bases remained unmatched. Germline V gives CDR1 MNHNS, CDR2 SASEGT. This CDR3 is built from 14 residues. CDR3 region: CASSDQLAGNIQYF. Here the CDR3 DNA reads TGTGCCAGCAGTGATCAACTAGCGGGGAACATTCAGTACTTC.

The chain is built from TRBV21-1 and TRBJ2-1; TRBD1 reflects the table's D call only, with no check against the DNA. TRBV21-1 is a listed pseudogene. The CDR3 runs 18 residues. The CDR3 region has the DNA TGTGCCAGCAGCAAAGTGGGAGCAGGGGAACTGTTTCGAAATGAGCAGTTCTTC. The encoded protein is CASSKVGAGELFRNEQFF.

The chain recombines TRBV7-3 with TRBJ2-3; a weak D match, TRBD1 (5 bases). The CDR3 has 13 amino acids. The germline V gene encodes CDR1 SGHTA and CDR2 FQGTGA. With 6 bases removed from V and 8 bases from J, the gap between germline ends came to 15 bases. DNA for the CDR3: TGTGCCAGCAGTTCTACAGGTTCTCCTACGCAGTATTTT. The encoded protein is CASSSTGSPTQYF. The variable domain in full, completed from reference TRBV7-3 and TRBJ2-3, reads GAGVSQTPSNKVTEKGKYVELRCDPISGHTALYWYRQSLGQGPEFLIYFQGTGAADDSGLPNDRFFAVRPEGSVSTLKIQRTERGDSAVYLCASSSTGSPTQYFGPGTRLTVL.

This clone has just one count. This rearrangement joins TRBV6-6 to TRBJ2-1, with 7 nucleotides matching TRBD2. The CDR3 runs to 16 residues. Germline assignment: CDR1 MNHNY and CDR2 SVGAGI (reference sequence). V lost 6 bases and J lost 5; bases outside the gene matches: 13. In nucleotides, the CDR3 is TGTGCCAGCAGACAACCATACGGGAGGACGGACAATGAGCAGTTCTTC. The encoded protein is CASRQPYGRTDNEQFF.

This chain links TRBV5-4 with TRBJ1-5; D not certain. Per the germline V gene, CDR1 is SGHNT and CDR2 is YYREEE (reference sequence). Trimming shortened V by 0 bases and J by 6 bases, and 16 bases separated the two germline ends. This CDR3 comprises 16 residues. The CDR3 DNA reads as TGTGCCAGCAGCTTGGATATGATTTTAGTTCGTCAGCCCCAGCATTTT. Its protein is CASSLDMILVRQPQHF.

V is TRBV6-1 and J is TRBJ2-3, with a weak D call TRBD2 (5 bases). V dropped 7 bases and J dropped 2 bases, with 13 bases sitting between them. The CDR3 runs 14 residues. CDR1 is MNHNS, CDR2 SASEGT, per germline. CDR3 nucleotides: TGTGCCAGCAAAGAGGGAGCGGTCACAGATACGCAGTATTTT. Its translation: CASKEGAVTDTQYF.

The gene calls are TRBV7-3 and TRBJ2-1; TRBD1 matches at 8 bases. The CDR3 covers 15 residues. Germline CDR1 reads SGHTA; CDR2 reads FQGTGA. The ends lost 5 bases at V and 7 bases at J; junction bases unmatched: 10. The CDR3 loop is CASSLGMDRVNEQFF. The CDR3 nucleotides are TGTGCCAGCAGCCTGGGGATGGACAGGGTGAATGAGCAGTTCTTC.

The chain employs TRBV10-3 and TRBJ1-1; D is possibly TRBD1 (5 bases). The germline gives CDR1 ENHRY, CDR2 SYGVKD. Trimming pared 7 bases from V and 1 base from J, leaving 7 bases between. This CDR3 comprises 12 residues. The CDR3 coding sequence is TGTGCCATCAAGACAGCGAACACTGAAGCTTTCTTT. Its protein is CAIKTANTEAFF.

The CDR3: CASSRDSPYGYTF. The CDR3 coding sequence is TGTGCCAGCAGCCGGGACAGTCCCTATGGCTACACCTTC. The V and J genes are TRBV7-9 and TRBJ1-2, with 7 bases that match TRBD1. The CDR3 is 13 residues long. Germline CDR1 reads SEHNR; CDR2 reads FQNEAQ (reference sequence). The V gene end was trimmed by 5 bases and the J gene end by 4 bases; junction bases not matched to a gene: 4.

This clone was observed a few times. The chain has TRBV2 and TRBJ2-7; D perhaps matches TRBD2 (5 bases). Germline V gene data show CDR1 as SNHLY and CDR2 as FYNNEI. Trimming cost V 6 bases and J 6 bases, with 12 bases left between them. The CDR3 is 12 amino acids. The CDR3 spells CASSSLGVEQYF. In DNA, the CDR3 is TGTGCCAGCAGCTCCCTCGGGGTCGAGCAGTACTTC.

CDR3 loop: CASSLSTLTDTQYF. CDR3 nucleotide sequence: TGTGCCAGCAGTTTATCTACTTTGACAGATACGCAGTATTTT. The J gene is TRBJ2-3, the V gene TRBV28; no clear D gene. Germline CDR1 is MDHEN and CDR2 is SYDVKM. V dropped 1 base and J dropped 3 bases, with 8 bases sitting between them. The CDR3 consists of 14 residues.

This chain joins TRBV29-1 and TRBJ2-5; 12 bases match TRBD1. This CDR3 has 13 amino acids. V was pared by 5 bases and J by 5 bases, with 3 bases of the junction left unmatched. Germline CDR1 and CDR2: SQVTM and ANQGSEA. CDR3 protein: CSVRDRGLETQYF. The DNA of the CDR3 is TGCAGCGTTAGGGACAGGGGGCTCGAGACCCAGTACTTC.

This chain links TRBV29-1 with TRBJ2-2, with D perhaps matching TRBD2 (6 bases). Germline V CDR1 and CDR2: SQVTM, ANQGSEA. The CDR3 is made up of 14 amino acids. V was trimmed by 1 base and J by 5 bases, leaving 11 bases between them. The CDR3 DNA reads as TGCAGCGTTGAAGTCGGGAGTTCAACCGGGGAGCTGTTTTTT. Translating it yields CSVEVGSSTGELFF.